This T cell receptor beta chain was identified during a study of cytomegalovirus exposure and HLA in healthy donors. Study background: The approximately 130 validation repertoires were reported in a later analysis to have been generated on the same platform as the roughly 700 first-cohort repertoires. Overall study findings and caveats: Cytomegalovirus status, reportedly, was diagnosed with high specificity and sensitivity by the classifier. There were some 150 TCR beta chains listed as cytomegalovirus-associated.

TCRdb's table, derived via immunoSEQ multiplex PCR, lists solely in-frame clones and lacks some. The sample holds under 200,000 clones, around four fifths seen once. A word on this clone: Its antigen is not identified.

Germline V gene sequence: CDR1 SEHNR, CDR2 FQNEAQ (reference sequence). This CDR3 region has 12 residues. V lost 3 bases and J 7 bases, leaving 10 bases between the germline ends. The sequence came from a man in his late teens or twenties in good health and CMV-seropositive. The rearrangement joins TRBV7-9 to TRBJ2-7; TRBD1 is a possible D gene (6 bases). Specimen: PBMCs. The CDR3 loop reads CASSFTGQEQYF. CDR3 in DNA: TGTGCCAGCAGCTTTACCGGACAGGAGCAGTACTTC.